Listed below are T cell receptor beta chains from one sample, sequenced in a study of control samples from healthy donors and cancer patients. The data were produced by immunoSEQ multiplex PCR, yet TCRdb's version contains in-frame clones alone and is incomplete. The sample carries 95,000 to 130,000 clones, around 91% recorded once. Sequenced input: PBMCs. The receptors stem from a woman aged 50 to 65 with colorectal cancer. The CDR3 runs from the conserved cysteine through the conserved F or W. The D gene is left open where the match is weak. Not every row has a clone size; where given, it reads once, few, many or a size class.

v_gene	j_gene	abundance	d_gene	CDR3nt	CDR3aa
TRBV3-1/TRBV3-2	TRBJ1-1	.	.	TGTGCCAGCAGCCCCATGGGGGGAATGAACACTGAAGCTTTCTTT	CASSPMGGMNTEAFF
TRBV5-1	TRBJ2-3	.	.	TGCGCCAGCAACCCTAGCGTTGGGGTAACAGATACGCAGTATTTT	CASNPSVGVTDTQYF
TRBV6-5	TRBJ1-5	once	.	TGTGCCAGCGTGACGTTTGTCGGTCAGCCCCAGCATTTT	CASVTFVGQPQHF
TRBV7-3	TRBJ1-1	.	.	TGTGCCAGCAGCCCAAGGCCAGCGGCGAACACTGAAGCTTTCTTT	CASSPRPAANTEAFF
TRBV2	TRBJ2-2	.	.	TGTGCCAGCAGACCGGACAGCTGGCACACCGGGGAGCTGTTTTTT	CASRPDSWHTGELFF
TRBV6-1	TRBJ1-1	.	TRBD1	TGTGCCAGCAGTGAGCAGGGGGCGACCAGCCGCGAAGCTTTCTTT	CASSEQGATSREAFF
TRBV5-5	TRBJ1-4	.	.	TGTGCCAGCAGCTTCCGGGCAACAAATGAAAAACTGTTTTTT	CASSFRATNEKLFF
TRBV15	TRBJ1-3	.	.	TGTGCCACCAGCAGAGCCCGCCTCGTAGGACCTGGAAACACCATATATTTT	CATSRARLVGPGNTIYF
TRBV3-1/TRBV3-2	TRBJ2-3	few	TRBD2	TGTGCCAGCAGCCTATTAGCGGGGGGCACAGATACGCAGTATTTT	CASSLLAGGTDTQYF
TRBV7-8	TRBJ1-2	.	.	TGTGCCAGCAGCTCACAAACAGGGCCCTATGGCTACACCTTC	CASSSQTGPYGYTF
TRBV14	TRBJ1-4	.	TRBD1	TGTGCCAGCAGCCAAGCCGGGACAGGGGCAACTAATGAAAAACTGTTTTTT	CASSQAGTGATNEKLFF
TRBV30	TRBJ2-1	.	.	TGTGCCTGTACTCGGGGGGCTTCCTACAATGAGCAGTTCTTC	CACTRGASYNEQFF
TRBV2	TRBJ2-5	.	.	TGTGCCAGCAGTGGGGGCTACCAAGAGACCCAGTACTTC	CASSGGYQETQYF
TRBV19	TRBJ2-7	.	.	TGTGCCAGTAGTATCGGGGGAGCCTACGAGCAGTACTTC	CASSIGGAYEQYF
TRBV5-1	TRBJ2-5	.	.	TGCGCCAGCAGCAGGGACACGCCTCGGGAGACCCAGTACTTC	CASSRDTPRETQYF
TRBV7-8	TRBJ2-2	once	TRBD2	TGTGCCAGCAGCCTCCGGGGGGGGTACACCGGGGAGCTGTTTTTT	CASSLRGGYTGELFF
TRBV19	TRBJ1-1	.	.	TGTGCCAGTAGTATAGAGGGGGGAGCCATGAACACTGAAGCTTTCTTT	CASSIEGGAMNTEAFF
TRBV5-1	TRBJ2-7	.	.	TGCGCCAGCAGCTTGGTGGTCCCGTACGAGCAGTACTTC	CASSLVVPYEQYF
TRBV28	TRBJ1-1	.	.	TGTGCCAGCAGTTTTTGGGCCTCCGGGGGTGAAGCTTTCTTT	CASSFWASGGEAFF
TRBV5-1	TRBJ1-1	.	.	TGCGCCAGCAGCCCAAACGCAGGGGACACTGAAGCTTTCTTT	CASSPNAGDTEAFF
TRBV25-1	TRBJ1-4	.	.	TGTGCCAGCAGTGAATGGGGCGGTCGTAATGAAAAACTGTTTTTT	CASSEWGGRNEKLFF
TRBV19	TRBJ2-2	.	.	TGTGCCAGTATTGAGGTGGTAGGGGCCGGGGAGCTGTTTTTT	CASIEVVGAGELFF